This TCR beta chain was found in a study of siplizumab effects on memory and regulatory T cells. Profiled with immunoSEQ multiplex PCR; TCRdb holds only in-frame clones, not every one. In the table there are about 100,000 clones, around 94% of which are singletons. Germline V gives CDR1 ENHRY, CDR2 SYGVKD. Trimming stripped 2 bases from V and 5 bases from J, with 13 bases between. The CDR3 has 15 amino acids. The sequence was collected from a human donor in good health. The chain is built from TRBV10-3 and TRBJ1-5, with D hard to call. Sequencing was carried out using non-Treg CD4+ T cells sorted from blood. CDR3 nucleotides: TGTGCCATCAGTGAGGGGGTGGGCCTGGATCAGCCCCAGCATTTT. Its protein is CAISEGVGLDQPQHF.